One and the same sample provided the 31 T cell receptor beta chains below, sequenced in a study of Siglec-9 on CD8 T cells in melanoma. Generated by immunoSEQ multiplex PCR, the TCRdb table keeps only in-frame clones and is missing some. The sample has 30,000 to 45,000 clones; about 86% are singletons. The sample taken for sequencing was Siglec-9- CD8+ T cells sorted from blood. Receptor source: a human donor in good health.

The gene calls are TRBV6-6 and TRBJ1-5; the D is unclear. The CDR3 is 15 residues long. V gave up 6 bases and J gave up 11 bases, with 23 bases separating them. CDR1 MNHNY and CDR2 SVGAGI come from the germline V gene (reference sequence). For the CDR3, the DNA is TGTGCCAGCAGACGCGGCCGGACCTCCGTCGAGGCCCAGCATTTT. This sequence encodes CASRRGRTSVEAQHF.

The chain combines TRBV14 with TRBJ2-7; 8 positions agree with TRBD2. Germline V gene sequence: CDR1 SGHDN, CDR2 FVKESK. CDR3 length: 17 residues. Trimming cost V 1 base and J 2 bases; bases outside gene matches: 10. CDR3 in DNA: TGTGCCAGCAGCCAAGGCCCGAAACGGGAGGGCCCCTACGAGCAGTACTTC. It specifies CASSQGPKREGPYEQYF. Full variable domain (rest looked up from reference TRBV14 and TRBJ2-7): EAGVTQFPSHSVIEKGQTVTLRCDPISGHDNLYWYRRVMGKEIKFLLHFVKESKQDESGMPNNRFLAERTGGTYSTLKVQPAELEDSGVYFCASSQGPKREGPYEQYFGPGTRLTVT.

The genes are TRBV7-9 and TRBJ2-1; TRBD2 matches 8 bases. V shed 5 bases and J 3 bases; nucleotides not matched to a gene: 6. CDR1 is SEHNR, CDR2 FQNEAQ, per germline (reference sequence). The CDR3 totals 15 residues. The CDR3 region is CASSPGGADYNEQFF. In DNA, the CDR3 is TGTGCCAGCAGCCCCGGGGGGGCAGACTACAATGAGCAGTTCTTC.

The genes are TRBV7-2 and TRBJ2-1, with 8 bases lining up with TRBD2. The trim removed 5 bases at V and 6 bases at J, leaving 6 bases unmatched. The CDR3 is 14 residues long. Germline-derived CDR1 and CDR2 are SGHTA and FQGNSA. The CDR3 spells CASSRTSSPNEQFF. The CDR3, as DNA: TGTGCCAGCAGCCGGACTAGCTCCCCCAATGAGCAGTTCTTC.

Turning to this clone: This CDR3 is also generated by other DNA sequences in the sample. Written as DNA, the CDR3 is TGTGCCTGGAGTGGGGGGGGCGAGGTCGATGGCTACACCTTC. As protein: CAWSGGGEVDGYTF. The rearrangement uses TRBV30 and TRBJ1-2; the D gene is possibly TRBD1 (6 bases). CDR1 and CDR2 from the germline V gene are GTSNPN and SVGIG (reference sequence). This CDR3 spans 14 amino acids. V gave up 1 base and J gave up 6 bases, with 15 bases separating them.

The chain combines TRBV6-6 with TRBJ2-1; TRBD2 might be the D (6 bases). This CDR3 region has 12 residues. V gave up 7 bases and J gave up 6 bases, with 10 bases separating them. CDR1 is MNHNY, CDR2 SVGAGI, per germline (reference sequence). CDR3 DNA sequence: TGTGCCAGCACATCTAGCGCCAATGAGCAGTTCTTC. The encoded protein is CASTSSANEQFF.

In nucleotides, the CDR3 is TGTGCCAGCAGTGAAATGTTAGGGGAGAAGAGTGAAAAACTGTTTTTT. Protein sequence: CASSEMLGEKSEKLFF. The chain joins TRBV25-1 to TRBJ1-4; possible D gene TRBD1, 5 bases. The CDR3 sequence is 16 residues long. Between the trimmed V and J ends, which lost 2 bases and 7 bases, there was a span of 17 bases. From germline, CDR1 is MGHDK and CDR2 SYGVNS.

The rearrangement joins TRBV15 to TRBJ2-6; the D is unclear. Germline V lookup: CDR1 LNHNV, CDR2 YYDKDF (reference sequence). With 8 bases removed from V and 0 bases from J, the gap between germline ends came to 5 bases. The CDR3 contains 13 residues. The CDR3 DNA follows: TGTGCCACCCGAGGCTCTGGGGCCAACGTCCTGACTTTC. Amino acid sequence: CATRGSGANVLTF.

The CDR3 DNA sequence: TGCGCCAGCAGCCGGGGGACAGAGAGAAATGAGCAGTTCTTC. It is translated as CASSRGTERNEQFF. The J gene is TRBJ2-1, the V gene TRBV5-1; a possible D gene is TRBD1 (7 bases). This CDR3 region has 14 residues. Germline-derived CDR1 and CDR2 are SGHRS and YFSETQ. Between the trimmed V and J ends, which lost 4 bases and 7 bases, there was a span of 15 bases.

There are a few counts of this clone. The V gene is TRBV7-6, the J gene TRBJ1-5, with D unclear. V was shortened by 7 bases and J by 4 bases, with 17 bases between the two germline ends. Germline CDR1 and CDR2: SGHVS and FNYEAQ. CDR3 length: 15 residues. The CDR3 DNA is TGTGCCAGCACCTCGCTAGCAGGACGGAATCAGCCCCAGCATTTT. Translation gives CASTSLAGRNQPQHF.

The chain combines TRBV13 with TRBJ2-1, with 8 bases lining up with TRBD2. Germline values: CDR1 PRHDT, CDR2 FYEKMQ (reference sequence). V lost 4 bases, J lost 6 bases, and 8 bases stayed unmatched. This CDR3 is built from 15 residues. The chain's CDR3 is CASSSPGLETNEQFF. The CDR3 DNA is TGTGCCAGCAGCTCGCCGGGACTAGAGACCAATGAGCAGTTCTTC. Combining the CDR3 with reference TRBV13 and TRBJ2-1 gives the whole variable domain AAGVIQSPRHLIKEKRETATLKCYPIPRHDTVYWYQQGPGQDPQFLISFYEKMQSDKGSIPDRFSAQQFSDYHSELNMSSLELGDSALYFCASSSPGLETNEQFFGPGTRLTVL.

This chain links TRBV6-1 with TRBJ2-6, with a possible D match to TRBD1 (6 bases). Germline CDR1 MNHNS, CDR2 SASEGT. The V end lost 6 bases, the J end lost 3 bases, and 9 bases lay between the germline ends. The CDR3 contains 14 residues. The CDR3 protein is CASSPGDGANVLTF. CDR3 sequence (DNA): TGTGCCAGCAGCCCAGGGGATGGGGCCAACGTCCTGACTTTC.

J is TRBJ1-2 and V is TRBV7-9; D not resolved. Trimming removed 7 bases from V and 0 bases from J, with 21 bases in between. The CDR3 covers 17 residues. The germline gives CDR1 SEHNR, CDR2 FQNEAQ (reference sequence). The CDR3 DNA reads as TGTGCCAGCACCCCGTCGCCATCCGGGCAAGCTAACTATGGCTACACCTTC. Protein sequence: CASTPSPSGQANYGYTF.

This clone was seen a handful of times. The genes are TRBV6-4 and TRBJ1-1; 8 bases are a match to TRBD1. The trim removed 5 bases at V and 0 bases at J, leaving 14 bases unmatched. The CDR3 is made up of 18 amino acids. Looked up from germline, CDR1 is MRHNA and CDR2 is SNTAGT. CDR3 region: CASSLRTGLLKMNTEAFF. In nucleotides, the CDR3 is TGTGCCAGCAGTCTAAGGACAGGGCTCTTGAAAATGAACACTGAAGCTTTCTTT.

V and J are TRBV27 and TRBJ2-3; unclear D gene. The ends were cut back, 8 bases at V and 6 bases at J, with 15 bases in the middle. This CDR3 spans 13 amino acids. Germline loops: CDR1 MNHEY, CDR2 SMNVEV (reference sequence). The CDR3 loop is CASGWANDDTQYF. The CDR3 DNA follows: TGTGCCAGCGGATGGGCAAACGACGATACGCAGTATTTT.

The CDR3: CASSQVEGKETQYF. In DNA, the CDR3 is TGCGCCAGCAGCCAAGTGGAGGGCAAGGAGACCCAGTACTTC. The chain carries TRBV4-1 and TRBJ2-5; D is perhaps TRBD2 (6 bases). This CDR3 has 14 residues. V lost 1 base and J lost 5, with 11 bases in between. Germline-derived CDR1 and CDR2 are MGHRA and YSYEKL.

The sample holds a few counts of this clone. The chain uses TRBV2 and TRBJ1-1; D ambiguous. Germline CDR1 and CDR2: SNHLY and FYNNEI. This CDR3 is 14 amino acids long. V was trimmed by 3 bases and J by 0 bases, leaving 8 bases between them. The CDR3 here is CASSERAVNTEAFF. In DNA, the CDR3 is TGTGCCAGCAGTGAGCGGGCGGTGAACACTGAAGCTTTCTTT.

J is TRBJ2-5 and V is TRBV7-9; 8 bases fit TRBD2. The CDR3 consists of 15 residues. J gave up 3 bases and V 5 bases, and 8 bases lay outside the gene matches. Germline V CDR1 and CDR2: SEHNR, FQNEAQ (reference sequence). In nucleotides, the CDR3 is TGTGCCAGCAGCCCCCCTAGCGGGTGGGAAGAGACCCAGTACTTC. Translating gives CASSPPSGWEETQYF.

The chain couples TRBV9 to TRBJ2-4; TRBD2 matches at 8 bases. The ends lost 4 bases at V and 3 bases at J; junction bases unmatched: 15. The CDR3 extends over 18 amino acids. CDR1 is SGDLS, CDR2 YYNGEE, per germline. The chain's CDR3 is CASSPPTGGPGDKNIQYF. CDR3 in DNA: TGTGCCAGCAGCCCCCCCACGGGAGGGCCAGGGGACAAAAACATTCAGTACTTC.

J is TRBJ2-2 and V is TRBV4-2, with TRBD2 matching over 11 bases. From germline, CDR1 is LGHNA and CDR2 YNFKEQ. The CDR3 has 17 residues. The V and J ends lost 4 bases and 1 base, in that order; junction bases with no gene match: 5. The CDR3 reads CASSLNSGRVNTGELFF. The CDR3 DNA reads as TGTGCCAGCAGCCTAAATAGCGGGAGGGTGAACACCGGGGAGCTGTTTTTT.

V gene TRBV2 combines with J gene TRBJ2-1; 10 bases map to TRBD2. Germline CDR1 and CDR2: SNHLY and FYNNEI. Trimming at V came to 6 bases and at J to 6 bases, leaving 5 bases not matched to a gene. The CDR3 extends over 14 amino acids. This chain's CDR3 is CASRERGGRNEQFF. CDR3 nucleotide sequence: TGTGCCAGCAGGGAGCGGGGGGGTCGCAATGAGCAGTTCTTC.

This chain uses TRBV5-1 with TRBJ1-2, with 7 positions matching TRBD1. Trimming at V came to 2 bases and at J to 4 bases, leaving 2 bases not matched to a gene. Germline V lookup: CDR1 SGHRS, CDR2 YFSETQ. The CDR3 consists of 13 residues. The CDR3: CASSFDRVYGYTF. The DNA for the CDR3 is TGCGCCAGCAGCTTCGACAGGGTCTATGGCTACACCTTC.

This chain uses TRBV6-1 with TRBJ2-7, with 8 bases fitting TRBD1. The CDR3 length is 16 residues. The V gene end was trimmed by 0 bases and the J gene end by 2 bases; junction bases not matched to a gene: 6. The germline CDR1 and CDR2 sequences are MNHNS and SASEGT. The CDR3 region has the DNA TGTGCCAGCAGTGAAGCGGGGACAGGCCTCACCTACGAGCAGTACTTC. The encoded protein is CASSEAGTGLTYEQYF.

This clone was seen more than once but under ten times. The V gene is TRBV19, the J gene TRBJ1-5, with D hard to call. Germline V gene data show CDR1 as LNHDA and CDR2 as SQIVND (reference sequence). The CDR3 loop spans 15 amino acids. V was pared by 1 base and J by 2 bases, with 9 bases between. DNA for the CDR3: TGTGCCAGTAGTATAGTCGGGGAGGGCAATCAGCCCCAGCATTTT. It codes for CASSIVGEGNQPQHF.

The chain has TRBV5-1 and TRBJ1-3; 8 bases map to TRBD1. Germline trimming cut 3 bases from V and 4 bases from J; bases unmatched to any gene: 6. CDR1 is SGHRS and CDR2 is YFSETQ in the germline V gene. The CDR3 consists of 15 residues. The CDR3 DNA is TGCGCCAGCAGCTCCGACAGGGGAGTGGGAAACACCATATATTTT. Protein product: CASSSDRGVGNTIYF.

V usage is TRBV2 and J usage is TRBJ2-2, with 7 bases fitting TRBD2. Germline lookup yields CDR1 SNHLY and CDR2 FYNNEI. The junction had 4 bases not matched to a gene; V was cut back by 2 bases and J by 1 base. The CDR3 extends over 16 amino acids. CDR3 in amino acids: CASSETLAENTGELFF. CDR3 nucleotides: TGTGCCAGCAGTGAAACGCTAGCGGAGAACACCGGGGAGCTGTTTTTT.

The chain uses TRBV27 and TRBJ2-7; D uncertain. Germline V gene data show CDR1 as MNHEY and CDR2 as SMNVEV (reference sequence). This CDR3 has 13 amino acids. Trimming shortened V by 2 bases and J by 1 base, and 6 bases separated the two germline ends. The CDR3 here is CASSLDTSYEQYF. CDR3 bases: TGTGCCAGCAGTTTAGATACTTCCTACGAGCAGTACTTC.

This sequence joins TRBV19 and TRBJ2-3, with a possible D match to TRBD1 (5 bases). Germline CDR1 reads LNHDA; CDR2 reads SQIVND (reference sequence). CDR3 length: 14 amino acids. The V end was cut by 0 bases, the J end by 5 bases, with 9 bases between. CDR3: CASSIEGVGDTQYF. DNA of the CDR3: TGTGCCAGTAGTATAGAAGGGGTTGGAGATACGCAGTATTTT.

The chain combines TRBV9 with TRBJ2-7; 9 bases fit TRBD2. Germline CDR1 reads SGDLS; CDR2 reads YYNGEE. Trimming removed 2 bases from V and 3 bases from J; junction bases left unmatched: 9. The CDR3 consists of 16 residues. The CDR3 DNA reads TGTGCCAGCAGCGTCTCCTCCAGCGGGGGGCTCTACGAGCAGTACTTC. Translating it yields CASSVSSSGGLYEQYF. Full variable domain (remainder filled in from reference TRBV9 and TRBJ2-7): DSGVTQTPKHLITATGQRVTLRCSPRSGDLSVYWYQQSLDQGLQFLIQYYNGEERAKGNILERFSAQQFPDLHSELNLSSLELGDSALYFCASSVSSSGGLYEQYFGPGTRLTVT.

CDR3 residues: CASSQVPGQGSGNTIYF. CDR3 DNA sequence: TGCGCCAGCAGCCAAGTGCCGGGACAGGGCTCAGGAAACACCATATATTTT. The chain uses TRBV4-1 and TRBJ1-3; 9 nucleotides line up with TRBD1. J was trimmed by 4 bases and V by 1 base; bases with no gene match: 8. This CDR3 comprises 17 residues. Germline V gene sequence: CDR1 MGHRA, CDR2 YSYEKL.

The chain uses TRBV11-3 and TRBJ2-3; D gene uncertain. The V end was cut by 0 bases, the J end by 2 bases, with 6 bases between. Germline V gene lookup returns CDR1 SGHNT and CDR2 YENEEA. The length of the CDR3 is 14 residues. Here the CDR3 DNA reads TGTGCCAGCAGCTTAGATCGTATCACAGATACGCAGTATTTT. Translation gives CASSLDRITDTQYF.